The 20 T cell receptor beta chains given below trace back to one sample, sequenced in a study of T cells in Graves' hyperthyroidism and ophthalmopathy. The TCR beta CDR3 regions underwent amplification using RNA transcripts as the source. First-round RT-PCR targeting the TCR CDR3 was performed with the HTBI primer set. MiXCR, applied by TCRdb to the multiplex PCR reads, yields one record per CDR3 protein. The top ten hold about 53% of the sample, which has about 480,000 distinct CDR3 sequences, under 25% seen once. Sequencing was performed on blood. Receptor source: a woman between 65 and 79 years old with Graves' ophthalmopathy.

With regard to this clonotype: A much bigger clone sits one base away, suggesting this may be a read error. The chain recombines TRBV28 with TRBJ2-1, with TRBD2 matching over 7 bases. Germline V CDR1 and CDR2: MDHEN, SYDVKM. This CDR3 region has 14 residues. The CDR3 nucleotides are TGTGCCAGCAGTGTCCCCGGGAGGAGCAATAAGCAGTTCTTC. Translation gives CASSVPGRSNKQFF. Based on the CDR3 plus reference TRBV28 and TRBJ2-1, the full variable domain is DVKVTQSSRYLVKRTGEKVFLECVQDMDHENMFWYRQDPGLGLRLIYFSYDVKMKEKGDIPEGYSVSREKKERFSLILESASTNQTSMYLCASSVPGRSNKQFFGPGTRLTVL.

The J gene is TRBJ2-7, the V gene TRBV20-1; D remains ambiguous. Germline CDR1 and CDR2: DFQATT and SNEGSKA (reference sequence). The ends were cut back, 1 base at V and 5 bases at J, with 18 bases in the middle. The CDR3 has 15 residues. For the CDR3, the DNA is TGCAGTGCTAGAGCGGGTCTAACACGGTCCGACGAGCAGTACTTC. Its protein is CSARAGLTRSDEQYF.

This clonotype was detected once. The CDR3 spells CASSYPREQVYEQYF. The CDR3 coding sequence is TGTGCCAGCAGTTACCCCAGGGAACAGGTTTACGAGCAGTACTTC. The chain combines TRBV6-9 with TRBJ2-7; tentative D call: TRBD1 (5 bases). The CDR3 sequence is 15 residues long. CDR1 is MNHGY and CDR2 is SVAAGI in the germline V gene. Between the trimmed V and J ends, which lost 3 bases and 4 bases, there was a span of 16 bases.

V and J are TRBV20-1 and TRBJ2-2, with TRBD2 matching over 13 bases. The CDR3 is 15 amino acids. The J segment lost 8 bases and the V segment lost 6 bases, leaving 9 bases of the junction unmatched. Germline V lookup: CDR1 DFQATT, CDR2 SNEGSKA (reference sequence). CDR3 sequence: CSALLAGGLVGELFF. The CDR3 coding sequence is TGCAGTGCCTTACTAGCGGGAGGGTTAGTAGGGGAGCTGTTTTTT.

This clonotype was counted ten times or more. The V and J genes are TRBV7-2 and TRBJ2-7, with 8 bases matching TRBD1. Looked up from germline, CDR1 is SGHTA and CDR2 is FQGNSA. Germline trimming cut 5 bases from V and 2 bases from J; bases unmatched to any gene: 8. This CDR3 region has 15 residues. The CDR3, as DNA: TGTGCCAGCAGCATCTCCGGGACAGGAACCTACGAGCAGTACTTC. Translating it yields CASSISGTGTYEQYF.

The chain links TRBV28 to TRBJ2-7; no firm D call. Germline values: CDR1 MDHEN, CDR2 SYDVKM. The CDR3 totals 10 residues. The germline V and J ends were trimmed by 8 bases and 5 bases, with 7 bases remaining between them. In DNA, the CDR3 is TGTGCCAGCGGTGACGACGAGCAGTACTTC. It is translated as CASGDDEQYF.

This rearrangement joins TRBV5-1 to TRBJ2-2; D is perhaps TRBD2 (5 bases). V was trimmed by 2 bases and J by 3 bases, leaving 14 bases between them. CDR3 size: 16 residues. Germline assignment: CDR1 SGHRS and CDR2 YFSETQ. CDR3: CASSFTKLAYTGELFF. The CDR3, as DNA: TGCGCCAGCAGCTTCACGAAGCTAGCTTACACCGGGGAGCTGTTTTTT.

This clonotype was found a few times. CDR3 DNA: TGTGCCAGCAGTTTAGCGACTAGCGGGGCCTACGAGCAGTACTTC. This codes for CASSLATSGAYEQYF. The V gene is TRBV12-3 or TRBV12-4, the J gene TRBJ2-7; 11 bases map to TRBD2. The length of the CDR3 is 15 residues. Trimming took 0 bases from V and 2 from J; bases not matched to a gene: 0.

This clonotype was observed at least ten times. The CDR3 region is CAISVKAGRVRDTQYF. In DNA form, the CDR3 reads TGTGCCATCAGTGTGAAAGCGGGAAGGGTGAGAGATACGCAGTATTTT. This rearrangement joins TRBV10-3 to TRBJ2-3, with TRBD2 identical over 7 bases. Germline V gene sequence: CDR1 ENHRY, CDR2 SYGVKD. This CDR3 has 16 amino acids. The J segment lost 5 bases and the V segment lost 4 bases, leaving 12 bases of the junction unmatched.

The gene calls are TRBV5-1 and TRBJ2-2; D uncertain. V lost 4 bases to trimming and J lost 0 bases, with 7 bases between them. This CDR3 has 14 amino acids. Germline V gene sequence: CDR1 SGHRS, CDR2 YFSETQ. The CDR3 DNA sequence: TGCGCCAGCAGCGGAGACGCGAACACCGGGGAGCTGTTTTTT. This encodes CASSGDANTGELFF.

This rearrangement joins TRBV6-1 to TRBJ1-2; D perhaps matches TRBD1 (6 bases). The CDR3 is 12 amino acids. Trimming removed 5 bases at V and 9 bases at J, with 13 bases between. Looked up from germline, CDR1 is MNHNS and CDR2 is SASEGT. The CDR3 DNA reads as TGTGCCAGCAGTCCCGGGGGCTTAAGCTACACCTTC. Translated: CASSPGGLSYTF.

This clonotype came up a few times. The chain couples TRBV18 to TRBJ2-5; no reliable D call. The CDR3 runs to 14 residues. Germline lookup yields CDR1 KGHSH and CDR2 LQKENI. The germline V and J ends were trimmed by 5 bases and 4 bases, with 14 bases remaining between them. Written as DNA, the CDR3 is TGTGCCAGCTCATCTGCTCGATTCCGAGAGACCCAGTACTTC. Protein: CASSSARFRETQYF.

This clonotype came up many times. The CDR3 nucleotides are TGTGCCAGCAGCTTTCGGGACAGACATGAAAAACTGTTTTTT. Translation: CASSFRDRHEKLFF. V and J are TRBV7-9 and TRBJ1-4, with 7 bases aligning to TRBD1. The trim removed 3 bases at V and 6 bases at J, leaving 4 bases unmatched. The CDR3 has 14 residues. Germline CDR1 reads SEHNR; CDR2 reads FQNEAQ (reference sequence).

This chain uses TRBV12-5 with TRBJ2-5, with D tentatively TRBD1 (6 bases). This CDR3 has 14 amino acids. V lost 6 bases, J lost 1 base, and 12 bases lay in between. Germline assignment: CDR1 LGHNT and CDR2 FRNRAP. This CDR3 is CASGKWTAQETQYF. The CDR3 bases are TGTGCTAGTGGAAAATGGACAGCCCAAGAGACCCAGTACTTC.

V usage is TRBV3-1 and J usage is TRBJ2-1; 7 nucleotides agree with TRBD1. The CDR3 has 15 amino acids. V was clipped by 8 bases and J by 6 bases; unmatched bases: 13. Germline V CDR1 and CDR2: LGHDT, YNNKEL (reference sequence). The CDR3 DNA reads as TGTGCCAGCTCACCTGGGACAGTCCAGGGCAATGAGCAGTTCTTC. Its translation: CASSPGTVQGNEQFF.

The chain is built from TRBV27 and TRBJ2-1, with 15 bases aligning to TRBD2. V dropped 4 bases and J dropped 3; count of bases not matched to a gene: 4. The CDR3 length is 17 residues. Germline V CDR1 and CDR2: MNHEY, SMNVEV (reference sequence). CDR3 region: CASSSGLAGGHYNEQFF. Here the CDR3 DNA reads TGTGCCAGCAGTTCGGGACTAGCGGGAGGTCACTACAATGAGCAGTTCTTC.

This chain uses TRBV20-1 with TRBJ2-3; 9 bases are shared with TRBD1. After removal of 3 bases from V and 2 bases from J, the junction contained 6 bases not matched to a gene. The germline gives CDR1 DFQATT, CDR2 SNEGSKA (reference sequence). The CDR3 runs to 15 residues. The chain's CDR3 is CSARTGGRYTDTQYF. As DNA, the CDR3 is TGCAGTGCTAGGACAGGGGGAAGATACACAGATACGCAGTATTTT.

The V gene is TRBV11-3, the J gene TRBJ2-1; 10 bases are shared with TRBD2. CDR1 and CDR2 (germline): SGHNT, YENEEA. This CDR3 has 15 amino acids. J was trimmed by 4 bases and V by 4 bases; bases with no gene match: 4. CDR3 nucleotide sequence: TGTGCCAGCAGCTCGCTAGCGGGAGATTACAATGAGCAGTTCTTC. Encoded protein: CASSSLAGDYNEQFF.

This clonotype appeared many times. The chain joins TRBV28 to TRBJ2-1, with unresolved D. The germline gives CDR1 MDHEN, CDR2 SYDVKM. V lost 4 bases and J 3 bases, leaving 13 bases between the germline ends. The CDR3 contains 15 residues. The CDR3 loop is CASSSTVIRYNEQFF. The CDR3 region has the DNA TGTGCCAGCAGTTCCACGGTGATACGCTACAATGAGCAGTTCTTC. Full variable domain (missing parts from reference TRBV28 and TRBJ2-1): DVKVTQSSRYLVKRTGEKVFLECVQDMDHENMFWYRQDPGLGLRLIYFSYDVKMKEKGDIPEGYSVSREKKERFSLILESASTNQTSMYLCASSSTVIRYNEQFFGPGTRLTVL.

This clonotype turned up a few times. CDR3: CASSPWWELLRQAKNIQYF. In nucleotides, the CDR3 is TGTGCCAGCAGTCCATGGTGGGAACTTCTACGACAAGCCAAAAACATTCAGTACTTC. The chain recombines TRBV28 with TRBJ2-4, with unresolved D. The CDR3 loop spans 19 amino acids. V shed 5 bases and J shed 0 bases, with 23 bases lying between them. Germline V gene data show CDR1 as MDHEN and CDR2 as SYDVKM.